This T cell receptor beta chain emerged from a study of blood T cells in healthy people across ages. The study's findings and limits: The study found more naive CD4+ cells and higher diversity in long-lived than aged donors. TCR beta diversity per million T cells fell roughly linearly with age.

Isolated PBMCs totaled at least 7 million in each sample. This clonotype was seen at least ten times. Antigen specificity is unknown. Sample-barcoded 5' priming and a J-beta primer mix drove a second PCR of about 6 to 11 cycles. Each sample yielded at least 2.5 million CDR3-containing paired-end reads. A single record per CDR3 protein comes from TCRdb applying MiXCR to the 5' RACE reads. The sample yields around 990,000 distinct CDR3 sequences, roughly two fifths seen once. The V and J ends lost 3 bases and 1 base respectively, with 6 bases between them. The CDR3 loop spans 13 amino acids. The chain has TRBV12-3 or TRBV12-4 and TRBJ1-1, with D unclear. The sample taken for sequencing was blood. This receptor was identified in a man aged 18 to 35 in good health. CDR3 nucleotide sequence: TGTGCCAGCAGTTTCGGCAGGAACACTGAAGCTTTCTTT. Translation: CASSFGRNTEAFF.